The 9 T cell receptor beta chains below were found in one sample sequenced in a study of cytotoxic CD8 clonotypes in ibrutinib-treated CLL. The assay was immunoSEQ multiplex PCR, and TCRdb's table has in-frame clones only and misses some. Among approximately 15,000 clones listed, approximately 60% were seen once. The sequences come from PBMCs, collected before ibrutinib treatment. The receptors here all came from a human donor with chronic lymphocytic leukemia.

The rearrangement uses TRBV5-5 and TRBJ2-1, with 8 bases lining up with TRBD1. The CDR3 is made up of 15 amino acids. Germline assignment: CDR1 SGHKS and CDR2 YYEKEE (reference sequence). The V segment lost 5 bases and the J segment 0 bases; nucleotides outside the gene matches: 4. CDR3 protein: CASRTGTGSYNEQFF. In DNA, the CDR3 is TGTGCCAGCAGAACCGGGACAGGCTCCTACAATGAGCAGTTCTTC.

V and J are TRBV13 and TRBJ2-5; 13 bases fit TRBD2. Germline loops: CDR1 PRHDT, CDR2 FYEKMQ (reference sequence). V trimming: 3 bases; J trimming: 5 bases; junction bases outside the gene matches: 3. This CDR3 contains 15 residues. The CDR3 sequence: CASSFGTSGEETQYF. DNA for the CDR3: TGTGCCAGCAGCTTCGGGACTAGCGGGGAGGAGACCCAGTACTTC.

The chain has TRBV27 and TRBJ1-1; D not certain. Germline values: CDR1 MNHEY, CDR2 SMNVEV (reference sequence). The CDR3 spans 13 residues. Trimming stripped 0 bases from V and 1 base from J, with 3 bases between. CDR3 coding DNA: TGTGCCAGCAGTTTATCAAGGAACACTGAAGCTTTCTTT. Amino acids: CASSLSRNTEAFF.

This clone rates as large. The J gene is TRBJ2-7, the V gene TRBV7-9; D gene ambiguous. CDR1 and CDR2 (germline): SEHNR, FQNEAQ (reference sequence). V lost 4 bases to trimming and J lost 4 bases, with 8 bases between them. The CDR3 spans 12 residues. As DNA, the CDR3 is TGTGCCAGCAGCTCGTCCCTATACGAGCAGTACTTC. Its protein is CASSSSLYEQYF.

The chain uses TRBV29-1 and TRBJ1-1; D possibly corresponds to TRBD1 (5 bases). This CDR3 contains 12 residues. V was clipped by 2 bases and J by 5 bases, with 9 bases between them. Germline CDR1 SQVTM, CDR2 ANQGSEA. The CDR3 DNA reads as TGCAGCGTTGAACAGGGCTTAACTGAAGCTTTCTTT. Translated: CSVEQGLTEAFF.

This clone was seen at least ten times. For the CDR3, the DNA is TGTGCCAGCAGCGTACTACTAACATTTGAGGGCAACACTGAAGCTTTCTTT. Protein sequence: CASSVLLTFEGNTEAFF. The chain couples TRBV9 to TRBJ1-1; D is uncertain. The germline V gene has CDR1 SGDLS and CDR2 YYNGEE. Trimming took 1 base from V and 2 from J, leaving 18 bases between them. The CDR3 spans 17 residues.

This clone was observed at least ten times. Written as DNA, the CDR3 is TGTGCCAGCAGCTACACACCGGGACAGGATATAGATACGCAGTATTTT. It codes for CASSYTPGQDIDTQYF. The V and J genes are TRBV7-9 and TRBJ2-3, with 8 bases lining up with TRBD1. The CDR3 is made up of 16 amino acids. Germline V CDR1 and CDR2: SEHNR, FQNEAQ (reference sequence). Trimming cost V 4 bases and J 5 bases; bases outside gene matches: 11.

The chain employs TRBV5-1 and TRBJ1-4, with 9 bases identical to TRBD1. The CDR3 loop spans 17 amino acids. Germline lookup yields CDR1 SGHRS and CDR2 YFSETQ. Trimming cost V 3 bases and J 7 bases; bases outside gene matches: 13. As DNA, the CDR3 is TGCGCCAGCAGCTCTGCTGGTAAAGGGACAGGGTCTGAAAAACTGTTTTTT. Translation: CASSSAGKGTGSEKLFF.

This chain links TRBV10-3 with TRBJ1-2, with D perhaps matching TRBD1 (5 bases). CDR3 length equals 14 residues. Looked up from germline, CDR1 is ENHRY and CDR2 is SYGVKD. Trimming removed 0 bases from V and 4 bases from J, with 9 bases in between. CDR3 region: CAISESGGGYGYTF. CDR3 sequence (DNA): TGTGCCATCAGTGAGTCTGGGGGAGGCTATGGCTACACCTTC.